This TCR beta chain was obtained from a study of blood T cell repertoires in COVID-19. Study summary: Some COVID-19 samples were acute and others convalescent; all came from the United States, Italy and Spain. PBMCs, B-cell-depleted T cells, or T cells were the source of the cDNA or gDNA that made up the material.

As processed by the authors: Amplifying reference gene primers gave estimates of nucleated cell counts. Generated by immunoSEQ multiplex PCR, the TCRdb table keeps only in-frame clones and is missing some. The V and J calls and clone size are taken from that table; D and trimming were inferred from the DNA. This sample yields 50,000 or so clones, of which about nine tenths are seen a single time; 6% to 7% belongs to the top ten. This clonotype was sampled from a man aged 45-65 years with active COVID-19. Sequencing used peripheral blood.

The CDR3 reads CATSRNRGTGNQPQHF. CDR3 nucleotide sequence: TGTGCCACCAGCAGAAATCGTGGGACAGGGAATCAGCCCCAGCATTTT. This rearrangement joins TRBV15 to TRBJ1-5, with 9 bases aligning to TRBD1. Trimming cost V 2 bases and J 4 bases; bases outside gene matches: 6. Germline assignment: CDR1 LNHNV and CDR2 YYDKDF (reference sequence). The CDR3 is made up of 16 amino acids.